This T cell receptor beta chain was recorded in a study of post-analysis software for immune sequencing data. Study results and caveats: Controls significantly exceeded multiple sclerosis patients in normalized Chao1 diversity. The five TRBV segments detected at higher frequency in patients than in controls included TRBV5-6, TRBV5-1 and TRBV20-1.

The CDR3 totals 12 residues. Germline values: CDR1 SEHNR, CDR2 FQNEAQ (reference sequence). V was clipped by 8 bases and J by 10 bases, with 18 bases between them. Included in the TCR beta cDNA libraries were unique molecular identifiers. TCRdb processed the PCR reads anew with MiXCR; each CDR3 protein has one entry. The sample has 500,000 to 600,000 distinct CDR3 sequences; roughly 46% are singletons. This clonotype was observed a few times. The antigen is unknown. The chain combines TRBV7-9 with TRBJ2-7; TRBD1 might be the D (6 bases). The sequence derives from a girl aged 10 to 17 with multiple sclerosis. The source material was blood. As DNA, the CDR3 is TGTGCCAGCGGCCACAGGGTCGGGGCCCAGTACTTC. It encodes CASGHRVGAQYF.